This T cell receptor beta chain was recorded in a study of blood T cell repertoires in COVID-19 (dated by TCRdb to 2020 to 2021). Broadly, across the study: Samples from collaborators originated in the United States, Italy and Spain and spanned both the acute and convalescent phases of COVID-19. HLA class I and class II types, where available, came from metadata supplied by the sample provider rather than from assay-based typing. Subjects who had been exposed to COVID-19, were actively infected with it, or had recovered from it provided the deeply sampled blood TCRbeta repertoires that made up the dataset. The repertoires were released in a freely available public database meant as a resource for research on the immune response to SARS-CoV-2. Sample metadata almost always included a de-identified subject ID, COVID-19 status, age in years and sex. The prospective study material was composed of cDNA or gDNA derived from T cells, B-cell-depleted T cells, or PBMCs. The samples were drawn from the first 160 participants of the ongoing ImmuneRACE study and from under 1,500 subjects provided by 6 global collaborators.

Collaborating institutions collected whole blood in K2EDTA tubes following their own protocols. For TCRbeta analysis, collaborators shipped samples in one of three forms: frozen whole blood, isolated PBMCs, or DNA extracted from either of those sample types. TCRbeta CDR3 regions were amplified from genomic DNA by means of the immunoSEQ Assay, a bias-controlled multiplex PCR. The source study handled its data this way. The number of nucleated cells in each sample was estimated from the amplification of reference gene primers within the assay. To quantify the absolute abundance of each unique TCRbeta CDR3 rearrangement, sequence reads were collapsed and filtered. For each sample, productive Simpson clonality was calculated by taking the square root of Simpson's diversity index across productive rearrangements. Held by TCRdb, this immuneACCESS table contains in-frame sequences only and omits some clones. Under half of the omission traces to an unresolved V gene where checked; the cause of the rest is unknown. That table supplies the V and J calls and clone size; D and trimming were determined from the DNA. The sample contains tens of thousands of clones, approximately 90% of them found a single time. The top ten hold approximately 2% of the sample.

For this clone: What this receptor recognizes is not known. Within one base of it there is no much larger clone, and no base qualities were kept.

Looking up the germline V gene yields CDR1 SQVTM and CDR2 ANQGSEA. From the cysteine through the phenylalanine, the CDR3 covers 14 amino acids. Only CDR3 DNA remains: 42 bases, in frame from the first base. Trimming costs V 4 bases and J 0 bases, and their ends lie 10 bases apart. What the research found in general, with its limitations: Clinical and demographic metadata were provided uncurated, with the amount varying by source and participant.

The rearranged chain carries TRBV29-1 and TRBJ2-4; the D gene is unclear. This sequence was found in a middle-aged man with acute or convalescent COVID-19. The source material was peripheral blood. Read as DNA, the sequence is TGCAGCGTTGTGCTAACTTTAGCCAAAAACATTCAGTACTTC. Its amino acids are CSVVLTLAKNIQYF.